These T cell receptor beta chains were read from a single sample in a study of control samples from healthy donors and cancer patients. This table comes from immunoSEQ multiplex PCR, and its TCRdb copy is limited to in-frame clones, with some not included. The sample contains over 150,000 clones, approximately 94% of which appear only once. The material sequenced was blood. These receptors were taken from a woman between 18 and 29 years old in good health. CDR3s include the opening cysteine and the closing phenylalanine or tryptophan. Each record gives: J gene, clone size, V gene, D gene, CDR3 protein, CDR3 DNA. The D gene is left open where the match is weak. Where a row states a size, it is once, few, many or the class of an expanded clone; other rows omit it.

TRBJ2-7	-	TRBV4-2	-	CASSQDLGTLEQYF	TGTGCCAGCAGCCAAGATTTAGGGACGCTTGAGCAGTACTTC
TRBJ2-3	-	TRBV2	-	CASSPHSTNLAAQYF	TGTGCCAGCAGTCCGCATTCAACCAATCTAGCAGCGCAGTATTTT
TRBJ2-2	-	TRBV10-3	-	CAISESGQSRTGELFF	TGTGCCATCAGTGAGTCGGGACAAAGTAGAACCGGGGAGCTGTTTTTT
TRBJ2-3	-	TRBV6-2/TRBV6-3	TRBD2	CASSYVSGGARTDTQYF	TGTGCCAGCAGTTACGTTAGCGGGGGGGCCCGGACAGATACGCAGTATTTT
TRBJ1-5	-	TRBV7-8	-	CASSPRETDNQPQHF	TGTGCCAGCAGCCCCAGGGAGACGGACAATCAGCCCCAGCATTTT
TRBJ2-2	-	TRBV12-3/TRBV12-4	-	CASSLGGTGELFF	TGTGCCAGCAGTTTAGGGGGCACCGGGGAGCTGTTTTTT
TRBJ1-2	-	TRBV7-2	-	CASSPGVGYGYTF	TGTGCCAGCAGCCCGGGAGTGGGGTATGGCTACACCTTC
TRBJ1-3	-	TRBV6-2/TRBV6-3	-	CASSPDGSGNTIYF	TGTGCCAGCAGTCCGGACGGCAGTGGAAACACCATATATTTT
TRBJ2-1	-	TRBV15	TRBD2	CATSRGLAGIDEQFF	TGTGCCACCAGCAGAGGGCTAGCGGGGATCGATGAGCAGTTCTTC
TRBJ1-5	-	TRBV2	-	CASSEEVHSNQPQHF	TGTGCCAGCAGTGAGGAAGTCCATAGCAATCAGCCCCAGCATTTT
TRBJ2-7	-	TRBV2	-	CASSDRNSYEQYF	TGTGCCAGCAGTGACAGAAACTCCTACGAGCAGTACTTC
TRBJ1-5	-	TRBV19	TRBD1	CASHRGPYNQPQHF	TGTGCCAGCCACAGGGGCCCCTACAATCAGCCCCAGCATTTT
TRBJ1-6	-	TRBV5-1	-	CASSEHYGVDYNSPLHF	TGCGCCAGCAGCGAACATTATGGGGTTGACTATAATTCACCCCTCCACTTT
TRBJ1-5	once	TRBV19	-	CASSIAVYSNQPQHF	TGTGCCAGTAGTATTGCGGTTTATAGCAATCAGCCCCAGCATTTT
TRBJ2-7	-	TRBV7-8	TRBD1	CASSYTGQIYEQYF	TGTGCCAGCAGCTATACGGGACAGATCTACGAGCAGTACTTC
TRBJ1-1	-	TRBV7-2	-	CASSLAGGQNTEAFF	TGTGCCAGCAGCTTAGCGGGAGGACAGAACACTGAAGCTTTCTTT
TRBJ1-2	-	TRBV6-6	-	CASSPDRSYGYTF	TGTGCCAGCAGTCCGGACAGATCCTATGGCTACACCTTC
TRBJ2-7	-	TRBV4-1	-	CASSPIVDNSYEQYF	TGCGCCAGCAGCCCGATCGTGGACAACTCCTACGAGCAGTACTTC
TRBJ1-5	-	TRBV28	TRBD1	CASREPGQGGPGVKPQHF	TGTGCCAGCAGAGAACCGGGACAGGGCGGCCCGGGTGTAAAGCCCCAGCATTTT
TRBJ2-4	-	TRBV11-1	-	CASSLVKGEGVDIQYF	TGTGCCAGCAGCTTAGTGAAGGGTGAGGGGGTTGACATTCAGTACTTC
TRBJ1-5	-	TRBV4-1	TRBD1	CASSQARAGGSNQPQHF	TGCGCCAGCAGCCAAGCCCGGGCAGGGGGTAGTAATCAGCCCCAGCATTTT
TRBJ1-5	-	TRBV5-1	TRBD1	CASSPDTGTGLNQPQHF	TGCGCCAGCAGCCCGGACACTGGGACAGGGCTTAATCAGCCCCAGCATTTT
TRBJ2-7	-	TRBV6-5	-	CASSYSPGGEQYF	TGTGCCAGCAGTTACTCCCCCGGAGGGGAGCAGTACTTC
TRBJ1-1	-	TRBV28	-	CASGLGGTTVDAFF	TGTGCCAGCGGACTCGGGGGGACCACAGTGGACGCTTTCTTT
TRBJ2-1	-	TRBV7-2	-	CASSLVYFAGQFF	TGTGCCAGCAGCTTAGTTTACTTCGCAGGACAGTTCTTC
TRBJ2-1	-	TRBV7-9	-	CASSLIRTTYNEQFF	TGTGCCAGCAGCTTAATTAGAACCACCTACAATGAGCAGTTCTTC
TRBJ1-2	-	TRBV6-5	-	CASSYSILGGYTF	TGTGCCAGCAGTTACTCGATCCTTGGGGGCTACACCTTC
TRBJ2-3	-	TRBV6-6	-	CASSKGLETDTQYF	TGTGCCAGCAGTAAGGGACTCGAGACAGATACGCAGTATTTT
TRBJ1-2	-	TRBV2	TRBD1	CASTGTEGYTF	TGTGCCAGCACCGGGACAGAAGGCTACACCTTC
TRBJ1-2	-	TRBV7-2	-	CASSLGLYYGYTF	TGTGCCAGCAGCTTAGGGTTGTACTATGGCTACACCTTC
TRBJ1-1	-	TRBV18	-	CASSPQGNTEAFF	TGTGCCAGCTCACCACAGGGGAACACTGAAGCTTTCTTT